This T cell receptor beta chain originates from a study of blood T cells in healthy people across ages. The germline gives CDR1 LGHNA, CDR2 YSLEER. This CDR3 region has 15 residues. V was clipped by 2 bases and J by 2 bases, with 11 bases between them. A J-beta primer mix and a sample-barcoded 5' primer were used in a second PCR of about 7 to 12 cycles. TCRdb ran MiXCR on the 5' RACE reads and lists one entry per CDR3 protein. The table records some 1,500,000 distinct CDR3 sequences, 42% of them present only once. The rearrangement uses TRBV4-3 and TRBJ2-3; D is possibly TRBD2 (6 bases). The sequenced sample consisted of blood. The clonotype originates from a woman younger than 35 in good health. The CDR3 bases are TGCGCCAGCAGCCAAACTACGGGAGTCACAGATACGCAGTATTTT. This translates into CASSQTTGVTDTQYF.